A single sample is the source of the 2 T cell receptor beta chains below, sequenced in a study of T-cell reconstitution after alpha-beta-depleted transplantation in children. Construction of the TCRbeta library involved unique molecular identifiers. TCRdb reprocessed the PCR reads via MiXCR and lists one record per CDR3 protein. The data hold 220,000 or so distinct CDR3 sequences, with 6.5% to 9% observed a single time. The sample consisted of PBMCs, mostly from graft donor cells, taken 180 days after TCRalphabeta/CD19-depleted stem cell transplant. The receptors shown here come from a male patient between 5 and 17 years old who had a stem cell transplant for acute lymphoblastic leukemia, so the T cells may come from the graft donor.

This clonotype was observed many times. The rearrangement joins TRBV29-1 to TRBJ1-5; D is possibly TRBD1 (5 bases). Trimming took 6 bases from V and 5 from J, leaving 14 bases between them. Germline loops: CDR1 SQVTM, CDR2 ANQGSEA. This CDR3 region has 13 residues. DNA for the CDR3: TGCAGCGTACGCAGGGAGTTAGATCAGCCCCAGCATTTT. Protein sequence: CSVRRELDQPQHF.

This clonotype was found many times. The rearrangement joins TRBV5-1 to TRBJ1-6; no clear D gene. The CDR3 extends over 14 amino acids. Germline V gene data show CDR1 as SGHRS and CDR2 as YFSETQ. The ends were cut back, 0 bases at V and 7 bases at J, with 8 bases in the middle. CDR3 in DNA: TGCGCCAGCAGCTTGGGGTTGATGAATTCACCCCTCCACTTT. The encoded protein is CASSLGLMNSPLHF.